The 30 T cell receptor beta chains below were found in one sample sequenced in a study of CD8 T cells in Susac syndrome. A quantity of 0.5 to 1 ug RNA underwent reverse transcription using random hexamers. One entry per CDR3 protein results from TCRdb running MiXCR on the immunoSEQ multiplex PCR reads. This sample yields some 200,000 distinct CDR3 sequences, of which approximately 95% are seen a single time; about 0.088% belongs to the top ten. Sample: CD4+ T cells from PBMCs. These receptors were collected from a human donor with multiple sclerosis.

The chain links TRBV5-1 to TRBJ2-2, with D hard to call. The CDR3 extends over 14 amino acids. Trimming took off 4 bases at V and 3 bases at J, with 10 bases between the two ends. Germline CDR1 SGHRS, CDR2 YFSETQ. The CDR3 DNA reads TGCGCCAGCAGCCCGGTTCGTGACACCGGGGAGCTGTTTTTT. Its translation: CASSPVRDTGELFF.

This clonotype occurred once. The chain carries TRBV5-6 and TRBJ2-1; perhaps D is TRBD1 or TRBD2 (5 bases each). V lost 4 bases and J 7 bases, leaving 12 bases between the germline ends. Germline V CDR1 and CDR2: SGHDT, YYEEEE. The CDR3 length is 13 residues. This chain's CDR3 is CASSRGRINEQFF. DNA for the CDR3: TGTGCCAGCAGCAGGGGACGGATTAATGAGCAGTTCTTC.

The CDR3 DNA reads as TGTGCCAGCAGCTTGGTGGGGGCCCATCAGCCCCAGCATTTT. It is translated as CASSLVGAHQPQHF. The chain couples TRBV5-6 to TRBJ1-5; maybe TRBD1 (6 bases). Trimming stripped 0 bases from V and 5 bases from J, with 9 bases between. Looked up from germline, CDR1 is SGHDT and CDR2 is YYEEEE. The CDR3 length is 14 residues. Full variable domain (remainder filled in from reference TRBV5-6 and TRBJ1-5): DAGVTQSPTHLIKTRGQQVTLRCSPKSGHDTVSWYQQALGQGPQFIFQYYEEEERQRGNFPDRFSGHQFPNYSSELNVNALLLGDSALYLCASSLVGAHQPQHFGDGTRLSIL.

The rearrangement uses TRBV7-2 and TRBJ1-4; no clear D. The CDR3 sequence is 14 residues long. The V gene lost 3 bases and the J gene lost 0 bases, with 5 bases spanning the gap. Germline CDR1 and CDR2: SGHTA and FQGNSA. The DNA for the CDR3 is TGTGCCAGCAGCTTTCTTTCAACTAATGAAAAACTGTTTTTT. Translating it yields CASSFLSTNEKLFF.

This clonotype was observed once. The rearrangement uses TRBV5-1 and TRBJ2-7, with 8 bases identical to TRBD2. CDR1 and CDR2 (germline): SGHRS, YFSETQ. V was pared by 4 bases and J by 3 bases, with 12 bases of the junction left unmatched. The CDR3 loop spans 16 amino acids. For the CDR3, the DNA is TGCGCCAGCAGCCCGAGTCGGGAGGGCTTGTTCTACGAGCAGTACTTC. Translation: CASSPSREGLFYEQYF.

The J gene is TRBJ2-3, the V gene TRBV5-4; 9 nucleotides agree with TRBD2. V lost 4 bases to trimming and J lost 2 bases; unmatched junction nucleotides: 5. Germline CDR1 is SGHNT and CDR2 is YYREEE (reference sequence). The CDR3 loop spans 15 amino acids. This CDR3 is CASSQRGDLTDTQYF. CDR3 nucleotides: TGTGCCAGCAGCCAGCGGGGGGATCTCACAGATACGCAGTATTTT.

CDR3 protein: CASSPELLAGVGGELFF. CDR3 sequence (DNA): TGTGCCAGCAGCCCCGAACTACTAGCGGGAGTAGGCGGGGAGCTGTTTTTT. The J gene is TRBJ2-2, the V gene TRBV7-2; TRBD2 aligns across 11 bases. This CDR3 region has 17 residues. Germline values: CDR1 SGHTA, CDR2 FQGNSA. V was clipped by 5 bases and J by 7 bases; unmatched bases: 12.

The genes are TRBV2 and TRBJ1-1, with D perhaps TRBD1 (6 bases). Germline CDR1 is SNHLY and CDR2 is FYNNEI. The CDR3 length is 15 residues. Trimming took 7 bases from V and 0 from J, leaving 15 bases between them. The CDR3 is CASTGLGGLNTEAFF. DNA for the CDR3: TGTGCCAGCACCGGATTGGGGGGGCTGAACACTGAAGCTTTCTTT. Full variable domain (remainder filled in from reference TRBV2 and TRBJ1-1): EPEVTQTPSHQVTQMGQEVILRCVPISNHLYFYWYRQILGQKVEFLVSFYNNEISEKSEIFDDQFSVERPDGSNFTLKIRSTKLEDSAMYFCASTGLGGLNTEAFFGQGTRLTVV.

This clonotype was observed a single time. The chain links TRBV20-1 to TRBJ1-5; no definite D call. V lost 5 bases to trimming and J lost 4 bases, with 6 bases between them. Germline V gives CDR1 DFQATT, CDR2 SNEGSKA (reference sequence). The length of the CDR3 is 11 residues. The CDR3: CSAGMNQPQHF. DNA for the CDR3: TGCAGTGCTGGTATGAATCAGCCCCAGCATTTT.

The rearrangement joins TRBV11-2 to TRBJ2-3, with 11 bases fitting TRBD2. V was clipped by 8 bases and J by 4 bases; unmatched bases: 8. This CDR3 spans 15 amino acids. CDR1 and CDR2 from the germline V gene are SGHAT and FQNNGV. CDR3 DNA sequence: TGTGCCAGCCGATTAGCGGGAGGGGCGCCAGATACGCAGTATTTT. It codes for CASRLAGGAPDTQYF.

The chain links TRBV11-1 to TRBJ2-7; maybe TRBD2 (6 bases). CDR1 is SGHAT, CDR2 FQDESV, per germline (reference sequence). V was pared by 5 bases and J by 5 bases, with 16 bases between. The CDR3 contains 14 residues. DNA of the CDR3: TGTGCCAGCAGCCTACAGCGGTCGGGAGACGAGCAGTACTTC. Translating it yields CASSLQRSGDEQYF. Full variable domain (rest looked up from reference TRBV11-1 and TRBJ2-7): EAEVAQSPRYKITEKSQAVAFWCDPISGHATLYWYRQILGQGPELLVQFQDESVVDDSQLPKDRFSAERLKGVDSTLKIQPAELGDSAMYLCASSLQRSGDEQYFGPGTRLTVT.

In DNA form, the CDR3 reads TGCGCCAGCAGCTCCCCCGACATCTACAATGAGCAGTTCTTC. It yields the protein CASSSPDIYNEQFF. The chain links TRBV5-1 to TRBJ2-1; D is ambiguous. Germline V gene lookup returns CDR1 SGHRS and CDR2 YFSETQ. The CDR3 totals 14 residues. The V gene lost 3 bases and the J gene lost 3 bases, with 10 bases spanning the gap.

This sequence joins TRBV9 and TRBJ1-6, with 8 bases identical to TRBD1. The CDR3 sequence is 16 residues long. Germline loops: CDR1 SGDLS, CDR2 YYNGEE. V lost 0 bases to trimming and J lost 6 bases; unmatched junction nucleotides: 5. The CDR3, as DNA: TGTGCCAGCAGCGTAGACGGACAGGGCGTTAATTCACCCCTCCACTTT. This sequence encodes CASSVDGQGVNSPLHF.

The chain carries TRBV4-1 and TRBJ1-5; no clear D gene. The CDR3 length is 15 residues. Between the trimmed V and J ends, which lost 3 bases and 2 bases, there was a span of 11 bases. The V gene's germline CDR1 is MGHRA and CDR2 YSYEKL. CDR3 in amino acids: CASSQANMGNQPQHF. CDR3 bases: TGCGCCAGCAGCCAGGCCAATATGGGCAATCAGCCCCAGCATTTT.

The chain uses TRBV12-5 and TRBJ1-1; the match to TRBD1 covers 8 bases. The CDR3 extends over 14 amino acids. The V gene's germline CDR1 is LGHNT and CDR2 FRNRAP. The V gene end was trimmed by 1 base and the J gene end by 4 bases; junction bases not matched to a gene: 2. As DNA, the CDR3 is TGTGCTAGTGGTTTGGGCGACAGGGGCACTGAAGCTTTCTTT. Translating it yields CASGLGDRGTEAFF.

This clonotype was recorded only once. This rearrangement joins TRBV29-1 to TRBJ2-1; D not certain. V was trimmed by 4 bases and J by 1 base, leaving 8 bases between them. CDR1 SQVTM and CDR2 ANQGSEA come from the germline V gene. CDR3 length equals 13 residues. The CDR3 sequence: CSVATVSYNEQFF. The DNA of the CDR3 is TGCAGCGTTGCAACGGTTTCCTACAATGAGCAGTTCTTC.

The rearrangement uses TRBV6-2 or TRBV6-3 and TRBJ1-6; no clear D. Trimming took 10 bases from V and 10 from J, leaving 14 bases between them. There are 12 residues in the CDR3. The germline V gene encodes CDR1 MNHEY and CDR2 SVGEGT. CDR3 residues: CATYTVGSPLHF. The CDR3 DNA reads TGTGCCACCTACACGGTCGGGTCACCCCTCCACTTT.

The chain joins TRBV4-1 to TRBJ2-1, with D possibly matching TRBD2 (6 bases). CDR1 and CDR2 from the germline V gene are MGHRA and YSYEKL. The ends were cut back, 0 bases at V and 3 bases at J, with 9 bases in the middle. The CDR3 contains 15 residues. In DNA form, the CDR3 reads TGCGCCAGCAGCCAAGAGGGAGGCTACTACAATGAGCAGTTCTTC. Encoded protein: CASSQEGGYYNEQFF.

The chain carries TRBV18 and TRBJ2-1; 10 bases align to TRBD2. This CDR3 region has 14 residues. Trimming at V came to 2 bases and at J to 7 bases, leaving 2 bases not matched to a gene. Germline V gives CDR1 KGHSH, CDR2 LQKENI. CDR3 residues: CASSPTSGANEQFF. The CDR3 DNA follows: TGTGCCAGCTCACCAACTAGCGGGGCAAATGAGCAGTTCTTC.

The V gene is TRBV6-2 or TRBV6-3, the J gene TRBJ2-7; a weak D match, TRBD2 (6 bases). Germline CDR1 reads MNHEY; CDR2 reads SVGEGT. The CDR3 length is 16 residues. Deletions cut 2 bases from V and 0 bases from J, with 14 bases between. The CDR3 loop reads CASSYAGLTSSYEQYF. CDR3 DNA sequence: TGTGCCAGCAGTTACGCCGGACTAACTAGCTCCTACGAGCAGTACTTC.

V usage is TRBV5-4 and J usage is TRBJ2-3; possible D gene TRBD2, 5 bases. CDR1 and CDR2 (germline): SGHNT, YYREEE (reference sequence). This CDR3 has 14 amino acids. Trimming removed 4 bases at V and 3 bases at J, with 12 bases between. CDR3 in DNA: TGTGCCAGCAGCCTAACTAGAAATACAGATACGCAGTATTTT. Its protein is CASSLTRNTDTQYF.

The chain carries TRBV9 and TRBJ2-7, with 10 bases lining up with TRBD2. The CDR3 is 14 residues long. Germline assignment: CDR1 SGDLS and CDR2 YYNGEE. The junction had 8 bases not matched to a gene; V was cut back by 3 bases and J by 8 bases. The CDR3 bases are TGTGCCAGCAGCGCTATTGGGACTAGCGATAAGCAGTACTTC. The encoded protein is CASSAIGTSDKQYF.

A few counts support this clonotype. The chain has TRBV7-2 and TRBJ2-3; D gene unclear. The CDR3 totals 13 residues. Trimming removed 3 bases at V and 0 bases at J, with 4 bases between. CDR1 is SGHTA and CDR2 is FQGNSA in the germline V gene. DNA of the CDR3: TGTGCCAGCAGCTTTGCTAGCACAGATACGCAGTATTTT. It translates to CASSFASTDTQYF.

The rearrangement uses TRBV5-1 and TRBJ1-2; tentatively, D is TRBD1 (5 bases). Trimming cost V 6 bases and J 10 bases, with 19 bases left between them. The CDR3 has 13 residues. Germline V gene data show CDR1 as SGHRS and CDR2 as YFSETQ. The CDR3 region is CASNGTIEHIYTF. In nucleotides, the CDR3 is TGCGCCAGCAACGGGACCATTGAGCACATCTACACCTTC.

The chain combines TRBV6-2 or TRBV6-3 with TRBJ2-1, with TRBD2 as a possible D gene (6 bases). The V gene's germline CDR1 is MNHEY and CDR2 SVGEGT. This CDR3 region has 15 residues. V lost 2 bases and J lost 3, with 11 bases in between. CDR3 DNA sequence: TGTGCCAGCAGTTACGAGACTAGTGGCTACAATGAGCAGTTCTTC. This translates into CASSYETSGYNEQFF.

This rearrangement joins TRBV3-1 to TRBJ1-2; no clear D. Trimming cost V 5 bases and J 7 bases, with 17 bases left between them. Per the germline V gene, CDR1 is LGHDT and CDR2 is YNNKEL (reference sequence). The CDR3 runs 14 residues. Here the CDR3 reads CASSFQATEGGYTF. As DNA, the CDR3 is TGTGCCAGCAGCTTCCAGGCCACGGAGGGTGGCTACACCTTC. Looking up the rest from reference TRBV3-1 and TRBJ1-2 gives the full variable domain: DTAVSQTPKYLVTQMGNDKSIKCEQNLGHDTMYWYKQDSKKFLKIMFSYNNKELIINETVPNRFSPKSPDKAHLNLHINSLELGDSAVYFCASSFQATEGGYTFGSGTRLTVV.

The CDR3 is CASSFGVRTDTQYF. The CDR3 DNA sequence: TGTGCCAGCAGCTTCGGTGTTCGCACAGATACGCAGTATTTT. This chain connects TRBV11-2 to TRBJ2-3; no clear D. The length of the CDR3 is 14 residues. Trimming took off 3 bases at V and 1 base at J, with 8 bases between the two ends. Germline values: CDR1 SGHAT, CDR2 FQNNGV.

This chain joins TRBV28 and TRBJ2-7; the match to TRBD1 covers 7 bases. V shed 6 bases, J shed 3 bases, and the junction held 11 bases outside the gene matches. The CDR3 is made up of 15 amino acids. Germline V gene sequence: CDR1 MDHEN, CDR2 SYDVKM. CDR3 amino acids: CASSRPGQRVYEQYF. CDR3 sequence (DNA): TGTGCCAGCAGCCGACCGGGACAGAGAGTCTACGAGCAGTACTTC.

V gene TRBV4-1 combines with J gene TRBJ1-1; 9 bases agree with TRBD1. The length of the CDR3 is 15 residues. Germline CDR1 MGHRA, CDR2 YSYEKL. V gave up 2 bases and J gave up 3 bases; unmatched junction bases: 4. DNA of the CDR3: TGCGCCAGCAGCCAACCTGGACAGGGGTACACTGAAGCTTTCTTT. Encoded protein: CASSQPGQGYTEAFF.

The rearrangement links TRBV5-1 to TRBJ2-5; 8 bases agree with TRBD2. This CDR3 region has 13 residues. V trimming: 4 bases; J trimming: 4 bases; junction bases outside the gene matches: 3. Per the germline V gene, CDR1 is SGHRS and CDR2 is YFSETQ. CDR3 nucleotides: TGCGCCAGCAGCCCACTAGCGGCAGAGACCCAGTACTTC. This gives the protein CASSPLAAETQYF.